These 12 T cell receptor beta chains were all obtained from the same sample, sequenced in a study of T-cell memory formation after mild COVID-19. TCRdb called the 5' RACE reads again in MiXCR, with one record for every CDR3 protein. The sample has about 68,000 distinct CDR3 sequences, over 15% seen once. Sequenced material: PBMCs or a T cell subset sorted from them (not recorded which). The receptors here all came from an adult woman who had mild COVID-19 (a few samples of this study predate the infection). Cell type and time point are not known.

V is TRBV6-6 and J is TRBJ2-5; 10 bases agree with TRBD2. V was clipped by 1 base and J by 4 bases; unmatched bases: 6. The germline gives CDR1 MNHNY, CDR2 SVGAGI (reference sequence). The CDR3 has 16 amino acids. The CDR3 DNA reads TGTGCCAGCAGTTACTGGGAGCGGGAGGGCCTAGAGACCCAGTACTTC. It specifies CASSYWEREGLETQYF.

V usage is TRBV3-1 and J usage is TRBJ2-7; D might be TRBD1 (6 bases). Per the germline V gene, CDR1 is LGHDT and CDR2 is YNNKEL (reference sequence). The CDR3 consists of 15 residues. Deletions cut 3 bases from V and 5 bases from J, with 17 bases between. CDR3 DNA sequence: TGTGCCAGCAGCCATGTAGGGGGTAGTCAAGACGAGCAGTACTTC. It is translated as CASSHVGGSQDEQYF.

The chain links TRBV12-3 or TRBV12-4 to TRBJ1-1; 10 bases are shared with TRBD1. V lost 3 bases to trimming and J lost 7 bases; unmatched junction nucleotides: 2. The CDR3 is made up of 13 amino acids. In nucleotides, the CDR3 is TGTGCCAGCAGTTTGGGACAGGGGAATGAAGCTTTCTTT. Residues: CASSLGQGNEAFF.

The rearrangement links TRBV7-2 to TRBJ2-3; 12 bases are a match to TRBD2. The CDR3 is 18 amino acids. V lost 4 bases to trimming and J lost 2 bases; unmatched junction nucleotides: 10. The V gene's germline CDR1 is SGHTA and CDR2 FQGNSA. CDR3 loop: CASSSGPGLAGPTDTQYF. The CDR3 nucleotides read TGTGCCAGCAGCTCTGGTCCCGGACTAGCGGGACCCACAGATACGCAGTATTTT.

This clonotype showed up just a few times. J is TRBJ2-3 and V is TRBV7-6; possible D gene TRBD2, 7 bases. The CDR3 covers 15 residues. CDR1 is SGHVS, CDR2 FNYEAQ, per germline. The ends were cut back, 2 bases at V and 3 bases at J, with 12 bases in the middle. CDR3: CASSLRGGATDTQYF. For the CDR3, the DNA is TGTGCCAGCAGCTTACGCGGGGGCGCGACAGATACGCAGTATTTT.

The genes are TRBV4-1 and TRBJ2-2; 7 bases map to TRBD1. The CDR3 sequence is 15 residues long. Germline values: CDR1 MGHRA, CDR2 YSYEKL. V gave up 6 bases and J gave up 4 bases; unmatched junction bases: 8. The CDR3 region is CASRLGGRGTGELFF. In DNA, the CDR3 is TGCGCCAGCAGGCTAGGGGGCCGAGGCACCGGGGAGCTGTTTTTT.

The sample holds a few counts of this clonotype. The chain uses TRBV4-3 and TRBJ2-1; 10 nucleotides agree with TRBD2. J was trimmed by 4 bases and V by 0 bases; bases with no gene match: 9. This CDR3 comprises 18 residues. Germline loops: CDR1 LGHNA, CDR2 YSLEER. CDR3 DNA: TGCGCCAGCAGCCAAGATCGGATAGGGACTAGCGCGTACAATGAGCAGTTCTTC. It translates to CASSQDRIGTSAYNEQFF.

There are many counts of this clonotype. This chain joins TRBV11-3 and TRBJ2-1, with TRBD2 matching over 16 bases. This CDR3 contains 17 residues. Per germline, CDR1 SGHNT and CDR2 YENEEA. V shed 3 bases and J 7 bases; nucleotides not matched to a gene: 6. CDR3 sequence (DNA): TGTGCCAGCAGCTTGGGACTAGCGGGAGGGCCGGGTAATGAGCAGTTCTTC. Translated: CASSLGLAGGPGNEQFF.

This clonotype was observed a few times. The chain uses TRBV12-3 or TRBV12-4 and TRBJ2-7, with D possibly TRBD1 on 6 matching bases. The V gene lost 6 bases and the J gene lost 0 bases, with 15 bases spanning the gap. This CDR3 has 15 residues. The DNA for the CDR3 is TGTGCCAGCAGCGCGACAGGTGGGGTCTCCTACGAGCAGTACTTC. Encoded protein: CASSATGGVSYEQYF.

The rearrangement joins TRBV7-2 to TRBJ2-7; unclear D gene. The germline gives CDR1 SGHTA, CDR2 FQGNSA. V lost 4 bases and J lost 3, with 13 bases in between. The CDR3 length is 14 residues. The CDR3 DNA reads TGTGCCAGCAGCTCGGAAGGGCCAGGCTACGAGCAGTACTTC. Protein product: CASSSEGPGYEQYF.

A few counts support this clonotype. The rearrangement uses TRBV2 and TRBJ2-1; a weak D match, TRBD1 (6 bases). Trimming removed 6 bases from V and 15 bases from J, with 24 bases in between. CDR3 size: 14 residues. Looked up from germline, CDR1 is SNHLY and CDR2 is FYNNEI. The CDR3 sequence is CASSATSNRVLTFF. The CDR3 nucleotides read TGTGCCAGCAGCGCTACATCCAACAGGGTATTGACGTTCTTC.

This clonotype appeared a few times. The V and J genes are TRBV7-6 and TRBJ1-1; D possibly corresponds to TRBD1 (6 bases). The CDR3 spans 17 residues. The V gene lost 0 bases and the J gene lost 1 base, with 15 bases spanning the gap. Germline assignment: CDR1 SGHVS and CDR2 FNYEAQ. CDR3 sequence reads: CASSLASRGQWNTEAFF. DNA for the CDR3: TGTGCCAGCAGCTTAGCGAGTCGGGGGCAGTGGAACACTGAAGCTTTCTTT. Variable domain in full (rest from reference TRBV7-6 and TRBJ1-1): GAGVSQSPRYKVTKRGQDVALRCDPISGHVSLYWYRQALGQGPEFLTYFNYEAQQDKSGLPNDRFSAERPEGSISTLTIQRTEQRDSAMYRCASSLASRGQWNTEAFFGQGTRLTVV.